What follows are 30 T cell receptor beta chains derived from one specimen sequenced in a study of shared clonotypes between healthy human individuals. The repertoire was sequenced with immunoSEQ multiplex PCR; TCRdb's copy has only in-frame clones and lacks some. The sample shows over a million clones, approximately 80% of them seen only once. The sequenced material came from memory CD4+ T cells from PBMCs. Subset reported: CD45RA-negative fraction. These receptors were obtained from a man aged 18 to 29 in good health. Some clones in this sample may be carry-over from other donors' samples.

The rearrangement uses TRBV28 and TRBJ1-2; D possibly corresponds to TRBD1 (6 bases). The CDR3 spans 13 residues. Trimming cost V 5 bases and J 6 bases, with 13 bases left between them. The germline gives CDR1 MDHEN, CDR2 SYDVKM. The CDR3 spells CASSGRQVHGYTF. Here the CDR3 DNA reads TGTGCCAGCAGTGGGCGACAGGTGCATGGCTACACCTTC.

This chain links TRBV9 with TRBJ2-7; a possible D gene is TRBD2 (6 bases). The germline V gene encodes CDR1 SGDLS and CDR2 YYNGEE. V gave up 4 bases and J gave up 4 bases, with 21 bases separating them. This CDR3 contains 16 residues. The CDR3 loop is CASSPSGGLKAYEQYF. In DNA form, the CDR3 reads TGTGCCAGCAGCCCCAGTGGGGGGTTGAAAGCTTACGAGCAGTACTTC.

This clone was seen a single time. The rearrangement links TRBV29-1 to TRBJ2-3; the match to TRBD2 covers 7 bases. CDR1 and CDR2 from the germline V gene are SQVTM and ANQGSEA. This CDR3 region has 13 residues. The V gene end was trimmed by 7 bases and the J gene end by 0 bases; junction bases not matched to a gene: 4. CDR3 protein: CSALSGSTDTQYF. CDR3 DNA: TGCAGCGCCCTTAGCGGGAGCACAGATACGCAGTATTTT.

This chain uses TRBV10-2 with TRBJ1-5; 9 bases align to TRBD1. V shed 6 bases, J shed 5 bases, and the junction held 2 bases outside the gene matches. Germline V gives CDR1 WSHSY, CDR2 SAAADI. The CDR3 is 13 amino acids. The CDR3 DNA reads as TGCGCCAGCAGGGGACAGGGATATCAGCCCCAGCATTTT. Translation gives CASRGQGYQPQHF.

This chain joins TRBV28 and TRBJ1-1; D may be TRBD1 (6 bases). V was cut by 5 bases and J by 1 base, with 8 bases left in between. Per the germline V gene, CDR1 is MDHEN and CDR2 is SYDVKM. The CDR3 has 13 residues. CDR3 DNA: TGTGCCAGCAGTCAGGGGTCGAACACTGAAGCTTTCTTT. It encodes CASSQGSNTEAFF. The complete variable domain, with remaining parts taken from reference TRBV28 and TRBJ1-1, reads DVKVTQSSRYLVKRTGEKVFLECVQDMDHENMFWYRQDPGLGLRLIYFSYDVKMKEKGDIPEGYSVSREKKERFSLILESASTNQTSMYLCASSQGSNTEAFFGQGTRLTVV.

The V and J genes are TRBV7-6 and TRBJ2-5; 8 positions match TRBD2. The germline V gene has CDR1 SGHVS and CDR2 FNYEAQ. Trimming at V came to 5 bases and at J to 4 bases, leaving 6 bases not matched to a gene. The CDR3 loop spans 14 amino acids. CDR3 residues: CASSISGTGETQYF. Written as DNA, the CDR3 is TGTGCCAGCAGCATTAGCGGGACGGGAGAGACCCAGTACTTC.

This chain joins TRBV25-1 and TRBJ2-6, with D perhaps matching TRBD2 (5 bases). V was cut by 11 bases and J by 2 bases, with 7 bases left in between. The CDR3 extends over 12 amino acids. Per the germline V gene, CDR1 is MGHDK and CDR2 is SYGVNS. The CDR3 loop reads CASGTGANVLTF. DNA for the CDR3: TGTGCCTCGGGGACTGGGGCCAACGTCCTGACTTTC.

The gene calls are TRBV5-1 and TRBJ2-1, with 10 bases identical to TRBD2. In germline, CDR1 is SGHRS, CDR2 YFSETQ. V was pared by 0 bases and J by 12 bases, with 3 bases of the junction left unmatched. The CDR3 loop spans 13 amino acids. This CDR3 is CASSLGSGRWQFF. DNA of the CDR3: TGCGCCAGCAGCTTGGGTAGCGGGAGGTGGCAGTTCTTC. Variable domain in full (rest from reference TRBV5-1 and TRBJ2-1): KAGVTQTPRYLIKTRGQQVTLSCSPISGHRSVSWYQQTPGQGLQFLFEYFSETQRNKGNFPGRFSGRQFSNSRSEMNVSTLELGDSALYLCASSLGSGRWQFFGPGTRLTVL.

This chain uses TRBV27 with TRBJ1-2; D remains ambiguous. CDR3 size: 14 residues. The germline V and J ends were trimmed by 2 bases and 3 bases, with 10 bases remaining between them. In germline, CDR1 is MNHEY, CDR2 SMNVEV (reference sequence). The CDR3 sequence is CASSLEARDYGYTF. In nucleotides, the CDR3 is TGTGCCAGCAGTTTAGAGGCCCGGGACTATGGCTACACCTTC.

This sequence joins TRBV9 and TRBJ2-5; no clear D gene. The CDR3 contains 14 residues. The germline V gene encodes CDR1 SGDLS and CDR2 YYNGEE. V lost 3 bases to trimming and J lost 4 bases, with 13 bases between them. The CDR3 reads CASSAHTALETQYF. The CDR3 region has the DNA TGTGCCAGCAGCGCCCACACGGCTCTAGAGACCCAGTACTTC.

The rearrangement uses TRBV21-1 and TRBJ1-5; whether TRBD1, the table's D call, matches the DNA was not checked. TRBV21-1 is a pseudogene segment. The CDR3 is made up of 14 amino acids. For the CDR3, the DNA is TGTGCCAGCAGGGGACAAGCAGGCAATCAGCCCCAGCATTTT. The encoded protein is CASRGQAGNQPQHF.

The chain links TRBV7-2 to TRBJ2-3, with TRBD2 matching over 10 bases. Germline CDR1 reads SGHTA; CDR2 reads FQGNSA. The J segment lost 1 base and the V segment lost 5 bases, leaving 3 bases of the junction unmatched. The CDR3 spans 15 residues. CDR3 sequence reads: CASSLSGRGTDTQYF. CDR3 DNA: TGTGCCAGCAGCCTGAGCGGGAGGGGCACAGATACGCAGTATTTT.

In DNA form, the CDR3 reads TGTGCCAGCAGTTTAGGGCAGACAGCTAACTATGGCTACACCTTC. This sequence encodes CASSLGQTANYGYTF. The chain has TRBV27 and TRBJ1-2, with D possibly matching TRBD1 (5 bases). The ends were cut back, 2 bases at V and 0 bases at J, with 10 bases in the middle. Germline-derived CDR1 and CDR2 are MNHEY and SMNVEV (reference sequence). The CDR3 has 15 amino acids.

Only one count was recorded for this clone. A far larger clone is off by one base, so a read error is likely. This chain links TRBV28 with TRBJ1-1; TRBD1 aligns across 7 bases. The junction had 3 bases not matched to a gene; V was cut back by 5 bases and J by 0 bases. The CDR3 sequence is 14 residues long. Germline V lookup: CDR1 MDHEN, CDR2 SYDVKM. CDR3: CASSATGMNTEAFF. In nucleotides, the CDR3 is TGTGCCAGCAGTGCGACAGGGATGAACACTGAAGCTTTCTTT.

This sequence joins TRBV6-5 and TRBJ2-7; D unclear. The CDR3 loop spans 11 amino acids. The germline V gene has CDR1 MNHEY and CDR2 SVGAGI. V was shortened by 7 bases and J by 3 bases, with 7 bases between the two germline ends. CDR3 nucleotide sequence: TGTGCCAGCAAAGTTAACTACGAGCAGTACTTC. It translates to CASKVNYEQYF.

The V call is TRBV9, the J call TRBJ1-2; TRBD1 aligns across 7 bases. V was clipped by 0 bases and J by 6 bases; unmatched bases: 5. The length of the CDR3 is 14 residues. Germline V gene sequence: CDR1 SGDLS, CDR2 YYNGEE. The CDR3 nucleotides read TGTGCCAGCAGCGTAGCGGACAGGTCCGATGGCTACACCTTC. It specifies CASSVADRSDGYTF.

The chain couples TRBV9 to TRBJ1-2, with 7 positions matching TRBD1. Germline values: CDR1 SGDLS, CDR2 YYNGEE. With 4 bases clipped from V and 7 bases from J, the junction kept 10 bases outside the gene matches. The CDR3 totals 14 residues. The CDR3 spells CASSYEGQESGYTF. As DNA, the CDR3 is TGTGCCAGCAGCTACGAAGGACAGGAGAGTGGCTACACCTTC.

The chain links TRBV7-8 to TRBJ2-3; tentative D call: TRBD2 (5 bases). CDR1 is SGHVS and CDR2 is FQNEAQ in the germline V gene. The CDR3 has 17 amino acids. V shed 3 bases and J shed 0 bases, with 16 bases lying between them. In nucleotides, the CDR3 is TGTGCCAGCAGCTTCCTTGGGCGGGTGGGTAGCACAGATACGCAGTATTTT. Protein: CASSFLGRVGSTDTQYF.

The V gene is TRBV5-1, the J gene TRBJ2-7, with D possibly TRBD2 on 6 matching bases. The CDR3 contains 15 residues. Germline V lookup: CDR1 SGHRS, CDR2 YFSETQ. Trimming cost V 0 bases and J 3 bases, with 13 bases left between them. In DNA, the CDR3 is TGCGCCAGCAGCTTGGGGGCTAGCGTCATCTACGAGCAGTACTTC. Its translation: CASSLGASVIYEQYF. The full variable domain, in which reference TRBV5-1 and TRBJ2-7 provide the parts outside the CDR3, is KAGVTQTPRYLIKTRGQQVTLSCSPISGHRSVSWYQQTPGQGLQFLFEYFSETQRNKGNFPGRFSGRQFSNSRSEMNVSTLELGDSALYLCASSLGASVIYEQYFGPGTRLTVT.

In DNA, the CDR3 is TGTGCCAGCTCCCCCCCTGGGGTCCGAGAAAAACTGTTTTTT. It codes for CASSPPGVREKLFF. V and J are TRBV7-8 and TRBJ1-4, with D hard to call. The CDR3 is 14 residues long. Germline values: CDR1 SGHVS, CDR2 FQNEAQ. V lost 8 bases, J lost 8 bases, and 18 bases lay in between. Together with reference TRBV7-8 and TRBJ1-4, the CDR3 gives the full variable domain: GAGVSQSPRYKVAKRGQDVALRCDPISGHVSLFWYQQALGQGPEFLTYFQNEAQLDKSGLPSDRFFAERPEGSVSTLKIQRTQQEDSAVYLCASSPPGVREKLFFGSGTQLSVL.

This chain joins TRBV5-3 and TRBJ2-7; 7 bases are a match to TRBD1. TRBV5-3 is given ORF status, its function remaining uncertain. The CDR3 runs 15 residues. V lost 5 bases and J lost 0; bases outside the gene matches: 8. The CDR3 reads CARRPTGDSSYEQYF. The CDR3 DNA is TGTGCCAGAAGACCTACAGGGGACAGCTCCTACGAGCAGTACTTC.

The V gene is TRBV7-8, the J gene TRBJ1-1; 7 bases align to TRBD1. Germline V CDR1 and CDR2: SGHVS, FQNEAQ. V lost 5 bases, J lost 7 bases, and 13 bases stayed unmatched. The CDR3 runs to 15 residues. The CDR3 bases are TGTGCCAGCAGCCAAATCGCCGGGACAGTAATTGAAGCTTTCTTT. Its translation is CASSQIAGTVIEAFF. Variable domain in full (rest from reference TRBV7-8 and TRBJ1-1): GAGVSQSPRYKVAKRGQDVALRCDPISGHVSLFWYQQALGQGPEFLTYFQNEAQLDKSGLPSDRFFAERPEGSVSTLKIQRTQQEDSAVYLCASSQIAGTVIEAFFGQGTRLTVV.

CDR3 in amino acids: CASSELNGRMYEQYF. The DNA of the CDR3 is TGTGCCAGCAGTGAATTGAACGGGAGGATGTACGAGCAGTACTTC. The chain joins TRBV6-1 to TRBJ2-7, with 7 bases matching TRBD2. The CDR3 spans 15 residues. V was pared by 2 bases and J by 4 bases, with 8 bases of the junction left unmatched. CDR1 and CDR2 from the germline V gene are MNHNS and SASEGT.

This chain joins TRBV5-4 and TRBJ2-6; D not certain. The V gene's germline CDR1 is SGHNT and CDR2 YYREEE (reference sequence). The CDR3 runs 15 residues. Trimming took off 7 bases at V and 1 base at J, with 12 bases between the two ends. The CDR3 DNA follows: TGTGCCAGCGGAAAACAGAAATCTGGGGCCAACGTCCTGACTTTC. Amino acids: CASGKQKSGANVLTF.

The chain recombines TRBV7-3 with TRBJ2-5; D is perhaps TRBD2 (7 bases). The germline V gene has CDR1 SGHTA and CDR2 FQGTGA. V was cut by 4 bases and J by 5 bases, with 11 bases left in between. This CDR3 region has 13 residues. The CDR3 here is CASSSGGRETQYF. The DNA of the CDR3 is TGTGCCAGCAGCTCCGGGGGGCGGGAGACCCAGTACTTC.

The rearrangement joins TRBV11-3 to TRBJ2-2, with D unresolved. CDR1 and CDR2 from the germline V gene are SGHNT and YENEEA. The V end was cut by 4 bases, the J end by 2 bases, with 8 bases between. The CDR3 consists of 14 residues. The CDR3 loop reads CASSSTTNTGELFF. Here the CDR3 DNA reads TGTGCCAGCAGCTCTACCACCAACACCGGGGAGCTGTTTTTT.

The chain couples TRBV5-4 to TRBJ2-7; 9 bases line up with TRBD1. CDR3 length equals 15 residues. Germline CDR1 is SGHNT and CDR2 is YYREEE (reference sequence). The ends lost 0 bases at V and 9 bases at J; junction bases unmatched: 10. The DNA for the CDR3 is TGTGCCAGCAGCTTGGCCGGGACAGGGCGAAAAGGGCAGTACTTC. The encoded protein is CASSLAGTGRKGQYF.

The genes are TRBV5-1 and TRBJ2-1; 11 positions agree with TRBD1. Germline V gene data show CDR1 as SGHRS and CDR2 as YFSETQ. This CDR3 spans 15 amino acids. The trim removed 2 bases at V and 7 bases at J, leaving 5 bases unmatched. The CDR3 DNA reads TGCGCCAGCAGCTTAGGACAGGGGGCTTTTAATGAGCAGTTCTTC. As protein: CASSLGQGAFNEQFF.

The chain has TRBV7-2 and TRBJ2-2; maybe TRBD2 (6 bases). Trimming pared 7 bases from V and 5 bases from J, leaving 20 bases between. This CDR3 region has 16 residues. CDR1 and CDR2 from the germline V gene are SGHTA and FQGNSA. For the CDR3, the DNA is TGTGCCAGCAAGGTGGGAGGTTCCCTTCCAACCGGGGAGCTGTTTTTT. Its protein product is CASKVGGSLPTGELFF.

V gene TRBV5-1 combines with J gene TRBJ2-7; TRBD1 might be the D (5 bases). V dropped 5 bases and J dropped 0 bases, with 9 bases sitting between them. CDR3 length: 13 amino acids. Germline CDR1 SGHRS, CDR2 YFSETQ. The CDR3 region is CASRQQVSYEQYF. The DNA of the CDR3 is TGCGCCAGCAGACAACAGGTCTCCTACGAGCAGTACTTC.